These 4 T cell receptor beta chains were sequenced from one sample in a study of T cell changes during pregnancy in multiple sclerosis. Generated by immunoSEQ multiplex PCR, the TCRdb table keeps only in-frame clones and is missing some. Among approximately 71,000 clones listed, roughly 90% were seen once. Sample: peripheral blood, taken in the second trimester of pregnancy. Receptors were obtained from a female donor with multiple sclerosis, enrolled in a pregnancy study.

The chain is built from TRBV7-9 and TRBJ1-5, with a weak D call TRBD1 (6 bases). The CDR3 is 14 residues long. The V end was cut by 2 bases, the J end by 1 base, with 6 bases between. Germline V gives CDR1 SEHNR, CDR2 FQNEAQ (reference sequence). The CDR3 nucleotides are TGTGCCAGCAGCTTACAGGGGAGCAATCAGCCCCAGCATTTT. Translating gives CASSLQGSNQPQHF. The full variable domain, completed using reference TRBV7-9 and TRBJ1-5, is DTGVSQNPRHKITKRGQNVTFRCDPISEHNRLYWYRQTLGQGPEFLTYFQNEAQLEKSRLLSDRFSAERPKGSFSTLEIQRTEQGDSAMYLCASSLQGSNQPQHFGDGTRLSIL.

The chain is built from TRBV27 and TRBJ2-7; perhaps TRBD2 as D (7 bases). The CDR3 is made up of 18 amino acids. CDR1 and CDR2 (germline): MNHEY, SMNVEV (reference sequence). Trimming removed 3 bases from V and 10 bases from J, with 31 bases in between. CDR3 in amino acids: CASSFGRGLSGVITSQYF. The CDR3 DNA follows: TGTGCCAGCAGTTTCGGCAGGGGCTTGAGCGGGGTGATCACCTCACAGTACTTC.

The chain links TRBV5-1 to TRBJ2-7; 10 positions match TRBD2. Looked up from germline, CDR1 is SGHRS and CDR2 is YFSETQ. CDR3 length equals 14 residues. V gave up 0 bases and J gave up 5 bases; unmatched junction bases: 2. In nucleotides, the CDR3 is TGCGCCAGCAGCTTGGAGCTAGCGGGAGACGAGCAGTACTTC. Protein: CASSLELAGDEQYF.

The chain is built from TRBV6-1 and TRBJ2-7; D is possibly TRBD1 (6 bases). The germline V and J ends were trimmed by 0 bases and 0 bases, with 9 bases remaining between them. Looked up from germline, CDR1 is MNHNS and CDR2 is SASEGT. The CDR3 has 15 residues. CDR3 coding DNA: TGTGCCAGCAGTGAAGCACAAGGGGGCTCCTACGAGCAGTACTTC. Protein: CASSEAQGGSYEQYF.